This T cell receptor beta chain was captured by sequencing in a study of blood T cells in healthy people across ages. This clonotype has more than one count but fewer than ten. What it recognizes is unknown. The CDR3 length is 15 residues. V lost 6 bases and J 0 bases, leaving 15 bases between the germline ends. The germline gives CDR1 MNHEY, CDR2 SMNVEV (reference sequence). Study-level points and caveats: Lack of knowledge of donor CMV status possibly confounded expanded clonotype changes.

The use of a sample-barcoded 5' primer and a J-beta primer mix characterized a second PCR of about 7 to 12 cycles. TCRdb itself ran the 5' RACE reads through MiXCR, one entry per CDR3 protein. Of 1.4 million or so distinct CDR3 sequences in the sample, 42% were seen once. The chain uses TRBV27 and TRBJ2-7, with D unclear. The sequencing input was blood. The source is a woman younger than 35 in good health. CDR3 amino acids: CASSPFEGSSYEQYF. CDR3 coding DNA: TGTGCCAGCAGCCCCTTTGAAGGCTCCTCCTACGAGCAGTACTTC.